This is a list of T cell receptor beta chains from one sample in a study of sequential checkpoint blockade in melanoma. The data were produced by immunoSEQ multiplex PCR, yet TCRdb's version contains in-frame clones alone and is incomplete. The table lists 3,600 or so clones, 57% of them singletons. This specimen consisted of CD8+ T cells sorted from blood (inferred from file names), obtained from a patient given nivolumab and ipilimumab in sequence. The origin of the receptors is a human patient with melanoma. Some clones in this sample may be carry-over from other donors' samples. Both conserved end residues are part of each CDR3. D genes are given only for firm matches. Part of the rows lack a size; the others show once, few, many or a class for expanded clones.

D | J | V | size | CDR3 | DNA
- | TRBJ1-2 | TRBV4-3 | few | CASTPESRGPYGYTF | TGCGCCAGCACACCCGAGTCGAGAGGGCCCTATGGCTACACCTTC
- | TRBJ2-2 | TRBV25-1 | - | CASSELEGQAGELFF | TGTGCCAGCAGTGAATTGGAGGGGCAGGCCGGGGAGCTGTTTTTT
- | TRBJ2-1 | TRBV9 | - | CASSAGDSYNEQFF | TGTGCCAGCAGCGCGGGGGACAGCTACAATGAGCAGTTCTTC
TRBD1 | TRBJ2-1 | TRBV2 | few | CASSDIGQGANEQFF | TGTGCCAGCAGTGATATAGGACAGGGAGCCAATGAGCAGTTCTTC
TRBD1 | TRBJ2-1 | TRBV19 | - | CASSIRGPSEQFF | TGTGCCAGTAGTATAAGGGGGCCGAGTGAGCAGTTCTTC
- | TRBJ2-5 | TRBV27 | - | CASSLAGVKETQYF | TGTGCCAGCAGTTTGGCAGGGGTGAAAGAGACCCAGTACTTC
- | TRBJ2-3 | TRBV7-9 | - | CASSLNDLSLTSTDTQYF | TGTGCCAGCAGCTTAAATGATCTTAGCCTTACTAGCACAGATACGCAGTATTTT
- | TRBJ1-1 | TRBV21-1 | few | CASSRQTVGDTEAFF | TGTGCCAGCAGCAGGCAAACAGTAGGGGACACTGAAGCTTTCTTT
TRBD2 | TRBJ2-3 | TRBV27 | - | CASSLSGGGKTDTQYF | TGTGCCAGCAGTTTATCCGGCGGGGGGAAGACAGATACGCAGTATTTT
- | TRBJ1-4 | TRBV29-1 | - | CSVVGVATNEKLFF | TGCAGCGTTGTAGGAGTTGCAACTAATGAAAAACTGTTTTTT
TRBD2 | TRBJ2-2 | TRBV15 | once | CATSKRGGPTGELFF | TGTGCCACCAGCAAGCGGGGGGGCCCCACCGGGGAGCTGTTTTTT
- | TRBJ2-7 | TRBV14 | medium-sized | CASSGHLYEQYF | TGTGCCAGCAGCGGACACCTCTACGAGCAGTACTTC
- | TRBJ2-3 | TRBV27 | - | CASSLAAGTDTQYF | TGTGCCAGCAGTTTGGCGGCGGGAACAGATACGCAGTATTTT
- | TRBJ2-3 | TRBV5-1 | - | CASSFLPTDTQYF | TGCGCCAGCAGCTTCCTACCCACAGATACGCAGTATTTT
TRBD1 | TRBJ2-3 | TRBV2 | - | CASSELPGGQTDTQYF | TGTGCCAGCAGTGAACTTCCAGGGGGCCAAACAGATACGCAGTATTTT
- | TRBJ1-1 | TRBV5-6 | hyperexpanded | CASSLRGNEAFF | TGTGCCAGCAGCTTGAGAGGGAATGAAGCTTTCTTT
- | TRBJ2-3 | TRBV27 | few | CASSLGPPWATDTQYF | TGTGCCAGCAGTTTAGGCCCGCCCTGGGCCACAGATACGCAGTATTTT